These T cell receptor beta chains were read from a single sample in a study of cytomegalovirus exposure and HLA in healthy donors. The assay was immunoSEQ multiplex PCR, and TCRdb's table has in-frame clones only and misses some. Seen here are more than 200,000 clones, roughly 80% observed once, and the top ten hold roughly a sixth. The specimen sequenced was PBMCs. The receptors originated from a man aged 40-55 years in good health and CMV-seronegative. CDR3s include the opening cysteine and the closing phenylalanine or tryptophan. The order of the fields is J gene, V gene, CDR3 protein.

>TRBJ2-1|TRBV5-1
CASTNPRDEQFF
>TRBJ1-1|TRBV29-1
CSVAGGAGTEAFF
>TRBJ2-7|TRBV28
CASTTRTTGSSYEQYF
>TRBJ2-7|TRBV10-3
CAISAGGQGSTVEQYF
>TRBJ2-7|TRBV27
CASSTSSSRLYEQYF
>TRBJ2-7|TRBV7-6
CASSPQGGTLTYEQYF
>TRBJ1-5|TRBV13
CASSYHGQQPQHF
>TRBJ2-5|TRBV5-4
CASSLRASRETQYF
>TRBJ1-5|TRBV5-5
CASSLNVGPQHF
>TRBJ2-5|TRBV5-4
CASSQNRGGMETQYF
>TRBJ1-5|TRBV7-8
CASTSGDRSNQPQHF
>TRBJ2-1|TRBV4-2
CASSQDYGLAGLIEQFF
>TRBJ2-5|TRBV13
CASSFGVETQYF
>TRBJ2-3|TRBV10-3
CAPANLAGNTDTQYF
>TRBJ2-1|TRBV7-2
CASSLGGGGAYEQFF
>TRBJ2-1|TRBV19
CASSRDSSYNEQFF
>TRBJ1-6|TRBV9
CASSSGQVINSPLHF
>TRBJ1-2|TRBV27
CASREGLGQGDYGYTF
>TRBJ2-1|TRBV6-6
CASSLTSGNYNEQFF
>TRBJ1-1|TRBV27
CASSPQPGVSGATEAFF
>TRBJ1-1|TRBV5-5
CASSRPVTVNTEAFF
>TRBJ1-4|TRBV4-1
CASSPRMGATNEKLFF
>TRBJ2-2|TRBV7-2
CASSLLLTSGGLTGELFF
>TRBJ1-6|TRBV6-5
CASSRQGSYNSPLHF
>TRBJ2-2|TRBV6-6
CASSGGTNTGELFF
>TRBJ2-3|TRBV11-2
CASSPLAGTGLHTQYF
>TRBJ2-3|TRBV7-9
CASSLAGTGVTDTQYF
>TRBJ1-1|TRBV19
CASSISAGGSAEAFF
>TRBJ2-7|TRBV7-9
CASSFGRGYEQYF
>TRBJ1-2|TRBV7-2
CASSPGRGYTF
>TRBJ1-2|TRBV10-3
CAISEIPGRGTGYTF
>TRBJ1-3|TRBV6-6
CASSYGGSVSGNTIYF
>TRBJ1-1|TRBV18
CASSLRTEGEAFF
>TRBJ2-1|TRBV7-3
CASSWGLAGVGHNEQFF
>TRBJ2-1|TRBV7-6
CASSLALMGLAGEWGHNEQFF
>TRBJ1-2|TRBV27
CASSPNLQGTANYGYTF
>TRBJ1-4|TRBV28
CASSLGGGGSEKLFF
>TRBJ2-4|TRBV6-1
CASSRDLNIQYF
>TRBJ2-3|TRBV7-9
CASSFPTSGPKDTQYF
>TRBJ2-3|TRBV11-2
CASSLSGSDTDTQYF
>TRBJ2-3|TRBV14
CASSQRGGPTDTQYF
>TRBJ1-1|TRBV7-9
CASSLIWRPTEAFF
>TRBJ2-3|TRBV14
CASSFGLRSTDTQYF
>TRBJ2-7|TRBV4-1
CASSQDKGQGTYEQYF
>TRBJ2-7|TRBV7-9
CSSSPRPGGFFEQYF
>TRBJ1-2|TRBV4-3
CASSPAGQDYGYTF
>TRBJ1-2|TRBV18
CASSPSVNGQGANGYTF
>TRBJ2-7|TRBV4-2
CASSPSGAYEQYF
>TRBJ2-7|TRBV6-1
CASSDVFGTGLEQYF
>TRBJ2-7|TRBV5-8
CASSLRGTEQYF
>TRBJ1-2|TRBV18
CASALTDDRSYGYTF
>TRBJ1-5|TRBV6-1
CASSGRTGGGNRNQPQHF
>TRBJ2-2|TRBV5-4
CASSSPGLAGGELFF
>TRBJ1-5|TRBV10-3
CAISEHGSNQPQHF
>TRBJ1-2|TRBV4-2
CASSQDREGARTF
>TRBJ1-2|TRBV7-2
CASSRTAINYGYTF
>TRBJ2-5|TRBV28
CASSQEVVGETQYF
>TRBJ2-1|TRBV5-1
CASSLGLANNFGSYNEQFF
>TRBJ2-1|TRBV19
CASLLRGSTYNEQFF
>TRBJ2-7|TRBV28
CASRPLLANYEQYF